Listed below are T cell receptor beta chains from one sample, sequenced in a study of T cells in Graves' hyperthyroidism and ophthalmopathy. A single record per CDR3 protein comes from TCRdb applying MiXCR to the multiplex PCR reads. The table lists roughly 500,000 distinct CDR3 sequences, 24% of them singletons. The material sequenced was blood. These TCRs come from a woman aged 30 to 39 with Graves' ophthalmopathy. Both conserved end residues are part of each CDR3. A D gene is named only where the DNA matches it firmly. Expanded clones get a size class; other rows say once, few or many, or leave the size out.

TRBJ1-1	-	many	TRBV28	TGTGCCAGCAGATCGGACTTGAACACTGAAGCTTTCTTT	CASRSDLNTEAFF
TRBJ2-5	-	few	TRBV24-1	TGTGCCACCAGTGATTTGGTACAGGGGGGGGAGACCCAGTACTTC	CATSDLVQGGETQYF
TRBJ1-5	TRBD1	-	TRBV27	TGTGCCAGCAGAACTGGACAGGAAATCAATCAGCCCCAGCATTTT	CASRTGQEINQPQHF
TRBJ2-7	-	-	TRBV24-1	TGTGCCACCAGTGATCGGGTTCGGGACATCGGACCGTCCTCCTACGAGCAGTACTTC	CATSDRVRDIGPSSYEQYF
TRBJ2-7	TRBD1	many	TRBV6-5	TGTGCCAGCAGTTACTCGTACCCGCTACAGGGGTACGAGCAGTACTTC	CASSYSYPLQGYEQYF
TRBJ1-2	TRBD1	many	TRBV6-4	TGTGCCAGCAGTCTGCCGGAACCGGGACAGGGACGAGATGGCTACACCTTC	CASSLPEPGQGRDGYTF
TRBJ1-1	-	few	TRBV7-9	TGTGCCAGCAGCTTAACACCGCGGGCTTTCTTT	CASSLTPRAFF
TRBJ2-7	-	many	TRBV12-3/TRBV12-4	TGTGCCAGCAGCCTGGCAGGGACCTCCTACGAGCAGTACTTC	CASSLAGTSYEQYF
TRBJ2-7	-	many	TRBV7-3	TGTGCCAGCAGCTTATGGGGGAGCTCCTACGAGCAGTACTTC	CASSLWGSSYEQYF
TRBJ1-1	-	many	TRBV7-9	TGTGCCAGCAGCTTAAAGGGGGGTGAAACTGAAGCTTTCTTT	CASSLKGGETEAFF
TRBJ1-2	-	-	TRBV12-3/TRBV12-4	TGTGCCAGCGCCACCGGGACCCTCTATGGCTACACCTTC	CASATGTLYGYTF
TRBJ2-7	-	many	TRBV10-3	TGTGCCATCAGTGACCGAGACAGGGAGGGGTACTACGAGCAGTACTTC	CAISDRDREGYYEQYF
TRBJ1-2	-	many	TRBV6-5	TGTGCCAGCAGTACCGACGGACGCAACACCTTC	CASSTDGRNTF
TRBJ2-4	TRBD1	-	TRBV7-9	TGTGCCAGCAGCACAACAGGGGCTGTGGCCAAAAACATTAAGTACTTC	CASSTTGAVAKNIKYF
TRBJ1-1	-	-	TRBV28	TGTGCCAGCAGTTTATGGACTGCTGAAGCTTTCTTT	CASSLWTAEAFF
TRBJ2-7	-	-	TRBV20-1	TGCAGTGCTAGGCGAGGGAATCTCTACGAGCAGTACTTC	CSARRGNLYEQYF
TRBJ2-2	TRBD1	-	TRBV7-8	TGTGCCAGCAGTTTTACAGGGGGCTCGAACACCGGGGAGCTGTTTTTT	CASSFTGGSNTGELFF
TRBJ1-5	-	few	TRBV2	TGTGCCAGCAGTGAAAAGGGGGACCCCTTCCAGCCCCAGCATTTT	CASSEKGDPFQPQHF
TRBJ2-7	TRBD1	-	TRBV6-5	TGTGCCAGCAGTTACGCAGGGGGTGCTTACGAGCAGTACTTC	CASSYAGGAYEQYF
TRBJ1-1	-	many	TRBV12-3/TRBV12-4	TGTGCCAGCAGCCGGGACAAGGGCGCTTTCTTT	CASSRDKGAFF
TRBJ2-7	TRBD2	-	TRBV7-8	TGTGCCAGCAGCTTAGAGCGCGGGTCTAGCGGGAGGTCCTACGAGCAGTACTTC	CASSLERGSSGRSYEQYF
TRBJ1-1	-	many	TRBV7-9	TGTGCCAGCAGCTTTTTCCCTATGATGAACACTGAAGCTTTCTTT	CASSFFPMMNTEAFF
TRBJ1-2	-	-	TRBV7-2	TGTGCCAGCAGAGAGAAGGCATCAGCTAACTATGGCTACACCTTC	CASREKASANYGYTF
TRBJ2-5	-	many	TRBV18	TGTGCCAGCTCACCCATGCTACAGGTTAACCAAGAGACCCAGTACTTC	CASSPMLQVNQETQYF
TRBJ2-7	-	many	TRBV20-1	TGCAGTGCTAGAGCCCCCCAGGGTTACGAGCAGTACTTC	CSARAPQGYEQYF
TRBJ2-5	-	many	TRBV4-1	TGCGCCAGCAGCCAAGAGGGCCCCTCTGGACTCAAGGATGAGACCCAGTACTTC	CASSQEGPSGLKDETQYF
TRBJ2-5	-	many	TRBV2	TGTGCCAGCAGTCCCGTTGCCAGTAGTTTGGGCCTTGGGGAGACCCAGTACTTC	CASSPVASSLGLGETQYF
TRBJ2-7	-	many	TRBV5-4	TGTGCCAGCAGCTTAGCTGGACCGGCCGGCGAGCAGTACTTC	CASSLAGPAGEQYF